This is a list of T cell receptor beta chains from one sample in a study of regulatory T cells in long-lasting Graves disease. In TCRdb, the multiplex PCR reads were re-called with MiXCR into one record per CDR3 protein. Among a few hundred thousand distinct CDR3 sequences listed, about 23% were seen once. The sample here was peripheral blood mononuclear cells (PBMCs), taken when the disease was refractory, from a patient treated with antithyroid drugs. These receptor sequences come from a woman aged 40 to 50 with Graves disease. Each CDR3 is given with its conserved first and last residue. D genes are given only for firm matches. Part of the rows lack a size; the others show once, few, many or a class for expanded clones.

D	J	V	size	CDR3	DNA
.	TRBJ2-2	TRBV11-2	.	CASSLIQGRKITGELFF	TGTGCCAGCAGCTTAATCCAGGGGCGAAAAATCACCGGGGAGCTGTTTTTT
TRBD2	TRBJ2-7	TRBV7-9	few	CASSRTSGASYEQYF	TGTGCCAGCAGCCGGACTAGCGGGGCTTCCTACGAGCAGTACTTC
.	TRBJ1-1	TRBV11-2	many	CASSSTGNTEAFF	TGTGCCAGCAGTTCAACAGGGAACACTGAAGCTTTCTTT
.	TRBJ2-4	TRBV11-2	many	CASSLVRQNIQYF	TGTGCCAGCAGCTTAGTCAGGCAGAACATTCAGTACTTC
.	TRBJ2-5	TRBV2	many	CASSYRQGGTQYF	TGTGCCAGCAGTTATAGACAGGGAGGGACCCAGTACTTC
.	TRBJ2-7	TRBV27	.	CASSSPPRKNEQYF	TGTGCCAGCAGTTCCCCCCCTAGAAAGAACGAGCAGTACTTC
.	TRBJ1-4	TRBV20-1	.	CSALKGDEELFF	TGCAGTGCCTTAAAAGGGGACGAAGAACTGTTTTTT
TRBD2	TRBJ2-2	TRBV5-6	.	CASSWPTSVTGELFF	TGTGCCAGCAGCTGGCCGACTAGCGTCACCGGGGAGCTGTTTTTT
.	TRBJ1-1	TRBV29-1	few	CSAIKNTEAFF	TGCAGCGCCATAAAGAACACTGAAGCTTTCTTT
.	TRBJ2-2	TRBV11-3	many	CASSLGLGTPNTGELFF	TGTGCCAGCAGCTTAGGGCTGGGGACACCGAACACCGGGGAGCTGTTTTTT
.	TRBJ1-1	TRBV19	.	CASNRHGALEAFF	TGTGCCAGTAACCGACACGGGGCTCTTGAAGCTTTCTTT
TRBD2	TRBJ2-4	TRBV6-5	many	CASSLILGLLVAKNIQYF	TGTGCCAGCAGTTTGATCTTGGGACTATTGGTCGCCAAAAACATTCAGTACTTC
TRBD1	TRBJ2-2	TRBV19	.	CASSSRQGWTGELFF	TGTGCCAGTAGTAGCCGACAGGGGTGGACCGGGGAGCTGTTTTTT
.	TRBJ2-6	TRBV6-1	.	CASRWGTDSFSGANVLTF	TGTGCCAGCAGGTGGGGAACAGACTCTTTCTCTGGGGCCAACGTCCTGACTTTC
TRBD1	TRBJ2-4	TRBV3-1	.	CASSRGTGPTAKNIQYF	TGTGCCAGCAGCCGAGGGACAGGACCTACTGCCAAAAACATTCAGTACTTC
.	TRBJ1-1	TRBV3-1	few	CASSPTELNTEAFF	TGTGCCAGCAGCCCGACAGAACTGAACACTGAAGCTTTCTTT
.	TRBJ1-3	TRBV7-9	.	CASSYGTVGNTIYF	TGTGCCAGCAGCTACGGGACCGTCGGGAACACCATATATTTT
.	TRBJ1-2	TRBV15	many	CATSRDSRANYGYTF	TGTGCCACCAGCAGAGATTCACGGGCAAACTATGGCTACACCTTC